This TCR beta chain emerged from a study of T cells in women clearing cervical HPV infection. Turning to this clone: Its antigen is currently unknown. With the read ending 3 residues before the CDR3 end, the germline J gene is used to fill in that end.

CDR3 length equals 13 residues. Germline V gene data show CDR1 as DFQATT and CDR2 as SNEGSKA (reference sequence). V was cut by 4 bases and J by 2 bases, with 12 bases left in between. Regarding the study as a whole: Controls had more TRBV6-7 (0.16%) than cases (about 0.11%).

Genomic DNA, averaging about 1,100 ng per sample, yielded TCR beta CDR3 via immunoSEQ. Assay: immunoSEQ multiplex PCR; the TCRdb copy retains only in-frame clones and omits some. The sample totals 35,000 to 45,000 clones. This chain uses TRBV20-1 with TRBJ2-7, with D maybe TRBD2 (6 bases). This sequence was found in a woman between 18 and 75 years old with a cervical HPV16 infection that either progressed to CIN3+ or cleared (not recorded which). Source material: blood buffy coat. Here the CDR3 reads CSATPGGTYEQYF. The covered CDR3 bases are TGCAGTGCTACCCCAGGCGGGACCTACGAG.